These T cell receptor beta chains were read from a single sample in a study of identical twins. TCRdb re-derived calls from the 5' RACE reads in MiXCR, one entry per CDR3 protein. The sample lists fewer than 450,000 distinct CDR3 sequences, 7% to 9.5% occurring once. Sequencing used naive T cells sorted from blood. These receptors all stem from a woman aged 50 to 65 in good health. The CDR3 runs from the conserved cysteine through the conserved F or W. D genes are given only for firm matches. Size is stated for part of the rows, as once, few or many counts, or as a class when the clone is expanded.

j_call d_call v_call clone_size cdr3_nt cdr3_aa
TRBJ2-3 NA TRBV20-1 many TGCAGTGCTTGGCCCCCGTGGGGGAGAGACACAGATACGCAGTATTTT CSAWPPWGRDTDTQYF
TRBJ2-3 NA TRBV12-3/TRBV12-4 many TGTGCCAGCAGTTTACTCCAAACGCAGTATTTT CASSLLQTQYF
TRBJ2-1 NA TRBV2 few TGTGCCAGCACCCGAGGTGGGAGCGCGGCGCGGAAGCAGTTCTTC CASTRGGSAARKQFF
TRBJ1-1 NA TRBV20-1 many TGCAGTGCTAGAACAGGCAGTGAAGCTTTCTTT CSARTGSEAFF
TRBJ2-1 NA TRBV2 NA TGTGCCAGCAGCCGGGACAACTACAATGAGCAGTTCTTC CASSRDNYNEQFF
TRBJ2-7 NA TRBV5-6 NA TGTGCCAGCAGCAGCGGTGGTAGGGGGACCAAGAGCTACGAGCAGTACTTC CASSSGGRGTKSYEQYF
TRBJ2-2 TRBD2 TRBV4-2 few TGTGCCAGCAGCGCCCGGACTAGCGGGAGTTTTGACACCGGGGAGCTGTTTTTT CASSARTSGSFDTGELFF
TRBJ2-5 NA TRBV18 NA TGTGCCAGCTCACCACCTGCGGGGGCAGAGACCCAGTACTTC CASSPPAGAETQYF
TRBJ2-1 NA TRBV7-9 few TGTGCCAGCAGTAGGGCGTTACTTGACAATGAGCAGTTCTTC CASSRALLDNEQFF
TRBJ2-2 TRBD2 TRBV11-2 many TGTGCCAGCAGGGCTAGCGGGATCGGCGGGGAGCTGTTTTTT CASRASGIGGELFF
TRBJ2-7 NA TRBV29-1 NA TGCAGCGTCGAGGACAGGGAGGGCTACGAGCAGTACTTC CSVEDREGYEQYF
TRBJ1-1 TRBD1 TRBV3-1 NA TGTGCCAGCAGCCAAGATTCCGGACAGGGAGGAGCTTTCTTT CASSQDSGQGGAFF
TRBJ2-1 NA TRBV6-2/TRBV6-3 NA TGTGCCAGCAGTTACGGCCAACGGTACAATGAGCAGTTCTTC CASSYGQRYNEQFF
TRBJ2-3 NA TRBV5-1 few TGCGCCAGCAGCTTGGGCCGTTCTAGTACAGATACGCAGTATTTT CASSLGRSSTDTQYF
TRBJ2-4 TRBD2 TRBV27 NA TGTGCCAGCAGTTTATCAGGGACTAGCGGAAACATTCAGTACTTC CASSLSGTSGNIQYF
TRBJ1-4 TRBD1 TRBV5-1 many TGCGCCAGCAGCCCTCTCCCCGGGACAGAGAATGAAAAACTGTTTTTT CASSPLPGTENEKLFF
TRBJ2-1 NA TRBV5-5 few TGTGCCAGCAGCTTGGAGGTCCACAATGAGCAGTTCTTC CASSLEVHNEQFF
TRBJ2-5 TRBD1 TRBV3-1 NA TGTGCCAGCACAACTTATGAGGGGGCCCAAGAGACCCAGTACTTC CASTTYEGAQETQYF
TRBJ2-1 NA TRBV10-3 few TGTGCCATCAGCGGGGTAGCGTACAATGAGCAGTTCTTC CAISGVAYNEQFF
TRBJ2-5 NA TRBV11-2 NA TGTGCCAGCAGCTTAGGCCGGGGCCGGAAGGAAGAGACCCAGTACTTC CASSLGRGRKEETQYF
TRBJ2-2 NA TRBV15 NA TGTGCCACCAGCAGAGATAGAGTGAGCACCGGGGAGCTGTTTTTT CATSRDRVSTGELFF
TRBJ1-2 NA TRBV5-1 NA TGCGCCAGCAGCTTGGACAGTCCTTATGGCTACACCTTC CASSLDSPYGYTF
TRBJ2-2 NA TRBV5-1 NA TGCGCCAGCAGCTTTCCGGCGTCGGCCGGGGAGCTGTTTTTT CASSFPASAGELFF
TRBJ2-1 NA TRBV6-1 many TGTGCCACCCTTCCGGGACTCCTTGACAATGAGCAGTTCTTC CATLPGLLDNEQFF
TRBJ1-1 NA TRBV29-1 few TGCAGCGTTGAAATGCAGGAGAAGAACACTGAAGCTTTCTTT CSVEMQEKNTEAFF
TRBJ2-1 TRBD1 TRBV7-9 few TGTGCCAGCAGCCTACCGGGACAGGGGGCTAGCGGGCTCAATGAGCAGTTCTTC CASSLPGQGASGLNEQFF
TRBJ2-1 NA TRBV20-1 few TGCAGTGCTAGAGTCGCGGGCCTCTCCTACAATGAGCAGTTCTTC CSARVAGLSYNEQFF
TRBJ2-7 TRBD1 TRBV2 few TGTGCCAGCAGTGAAGGGACAGGGGTCGAGCAGTACTTC CASSEGTGVEQYF
TRBJ2-3 TRBD2 TRBV27 NA TGTGCCAGCAGTTTACAGCGGGAGCACACAGATACGCAGTATTTT CASSLQREHTDTQYF
TRBJ2-2 NA TRBV15 few TGTGCCACCAGCAGAGAGGTGGCTGGGGAGCTGTTTTTT CATSREVAGELFF
TRBJ1-2 NA TRBV27 few TGTGCCAGCAGTTCGGGGGAAGGCTACACCTTC CASSSGEGYTF
TRBJ2-1 NA TRBV11-3 few TGTGCCAGCAGCTTAGACAGGGCCGGATACAATGAGCAGTTCTTC CASSLDRAGYNEQFF
TRBJ2-5 TRBD1 TRBV5-6 few TGTGCCAGCAGCTTGGAAGGACAGGGTTGGGAGACCCAGTACTTC CASSLEGQGWETQYF
TRBJ1-1 NA TRBV21-1 many TGTGCCAGCAGCAATAAGGGTAAAGCTTTCTTT CASSNKGKAFF
TRBJ2-7 NA TRBV12-3/TRBV12-4 few TGTGCCAGCAGTTTCTTCCAGAACTCCTACGAGCAGTACTTC CASSFFQNSYEQYF
TRBJ2-3 NA TRBV4-1 NA TGCGCCAGCAGCCAAGACAGGGCCGCAGATACGCAGTATTTT CASSQDRAADTQYF
TRBJ2-6 TRBD1 TRBV20-1 NA TGCAGTGCTTTTACAGGGGCTGGGGCCAACGTCCTGACTTTC CSAFTGAGANVLTF
TRBJ2-1 TRBD2 TRBV5-1 NA TGCGCCAGCAGCTTGGTGCTCGCGGGAGGCCAAGCTGAGCAGTTCTTC CASSLVLAGGQAEQFF
TRBJ2-1 TRBD2 TRBV7-3 NA TGTGCCAGCAGCCAAACTAGCGACTACAATGAGCAGTTCTTC CASSQTSDYNEQFF